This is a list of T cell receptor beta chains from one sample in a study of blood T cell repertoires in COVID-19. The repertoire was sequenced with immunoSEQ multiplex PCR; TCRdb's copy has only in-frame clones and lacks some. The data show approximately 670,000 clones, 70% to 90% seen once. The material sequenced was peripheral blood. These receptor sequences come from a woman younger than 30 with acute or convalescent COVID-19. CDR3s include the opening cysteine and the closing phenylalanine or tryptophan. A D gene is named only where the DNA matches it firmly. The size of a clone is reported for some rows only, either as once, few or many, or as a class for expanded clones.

CDR3: CASSLPRGGGYTF; DNA: TGTGCCAGCAGCTTACCCCGGGGGGGAGGCTACACCTTC; V: TRBV11-2; D: .; J: TRBJ1-2; size: .
CDR3: CASRDRGTDTQYF; DNA: TGTGCCAGCAGAGACAGGGGGACAGATACGCAGTATTTT; V: TRBV2; D: TRBD1; J: TRBJ2-3; size: once
CDR3: CASQKPRNFQAGNTIYF; DNA: TGTGCCAGCCAGAAACCCAGGAACTTCCAAGCTGGAAACACCATATATTTT; V: TRBV28; D: .; J: TRBJ1-3; size: .
CDR3: CASSSGTGDGYTF; DNA: TGTGCCAGCAGCTCCGGGACAGGGGACGGCTACACCTTC; V: TRBV7-2; D: TRBD1; J: TRBJ1-2; size: .
CDR3: CASSLWGQGQFF; DNA: TGTGCCAGCAGCTTATGGGGGCAGGGGCAGTTCTTC; V: TRBV7-3; D: .; J: TRBJ2-1; size: .
CDR3: CASSLSWTGISGQPQHF; DNA: TGTGCCAGCAGTTTATCTTGGACGGGAATAAGTGGTCAGCCCCAGCATTTT; V: TRBV27; D: .; J: TRBJ1-5; size: .
CDR3: CASSLRLAGGNTDTQYF; DNA: TGTGCCAGCAGCCTCAGACTAGCGGGGGGGAACACAGATACGCAGTATTTT; V: TRBV7-9; D: TRBD2; J: TRBJ2-3; size: once
CDR3: CATSDFAGRGYTF; DNA: TGTGCCACCAGTGATTTTGCGGGTAGGGGCTACACCTTC; V: TRBV24-1; D: .; J: TRBJ1-2; size: .
CDR3: CAWSVSGNTIYF; DNA: TGTGCCTGGAGTGTAAGCGGAAACACCATATATTTT; V: TRBV30; D: .; J: TRBJ1-3; size: once
CDR3: CASSNYRAFWNEQYF; DNA: TGCGCCAGCAGCAACTACAGGGCCTTTTGGAACGAGCAGTACTTC; V: TRBV5-1; D: .; J: TRBJ2-7; size: .
CDR3: CASSQEGVIGVASYEQYF; DNA: TGTGCCAGCAGCCAAGAGGGTGTTATTGGAGTAGCTTCCTACGAGCAGTACTTC; V: TRBV4-2; D: .; J: TRBJ2-7; size: .
CDR3: CASSLTGGLNTEAFF; DNA: TGTGCCAGCAGCTTGACAGGGGGATTGAACACTGAAGCTTTCTTT; V: TRBV5-4; D: TRBD1; J: TRBJ1-1; size: .
CDR3: CASSQVGAGAMNTEAFF; DNA: TGTGCCAGCAGCCAAGTGGGGGCAGGAGCGATGAACACTGAAGCTTTCTTT; V: TRBV14; D: .; J: TRBJ1-1; size: .
CDR3: CASSSPAQIAYEQYF; DNA: TGTGCCAGCAGCTCACCCGCCCAGATCGCCTACGAGCAGTACTTC; V: TRBV7-9; D: .; J: TRBJ2-7; size: once
CDR3: CATSETGTDTQYF; DNA: TGTGCCACCAGTGAGACAGGGACAGATACGCAGTATTTT; V: TRBV24-1; D: TRBD1; J: TRBJ2-3; size: .
CDR3: CASSEFRVDTQYF; DNA: TGTGCCAGCAGTGAATTCAGGGTAGATACGCAGTATTTT; V: TRBV2; D: .; J: TRBJ2-3; size: .
CDR3: CASSLRVNDEKLFF; DNA: TGCGCCAGCAGCTTGCGGGTGAATGATGAAAAACTGTTTTTT; V: TRBV5-1; D: .; J: TRBJ1-4; size: .
CDR3: CASSQENRANTEAFF; DNA: TGTGCCAGCAGCCAAGAGAACAGGGCGAACACTGAAGCTTTCTTT; V: TRBV3-1/TRBV3-2; D: .; J: TRBJ1-1; size: .
CDR3: CASSATGFTEAFF; DNA: TGTGCCAGCAGCGCAACAGGGTTCACTGAAGCTTTCTTT; V: TRBV9; D: .; J: TRBJ1-1; size: .
CDR3: CASSQGQFYEQYF; DNA: TGTGCCAGCAGCCAGGGTCAATTCTACGAGCAGTACTTC; V: TRBV28; D: .; J: TRBJ2-7; size: .
CDR3: CASSLSIAGGSSQETQYF; DNA: TGCGCCAGCAGCTTGTCGATAGCGGGGGGGTCTTCCCAAGAGACCCAGTACTTC; V: TRBV5-1; D: TRBD2; J: TRBJ2-5; size: .
CDR3: CAWSWTDDEQYF; DNA: TGTGCCTGGAGTTGGACAGACGACGAGCAGTACTTC; V: TRBV30; D: .; J: TRBJ2-7; size: .
CDR3: CASSQERQGAYGYTF; DNA: TGCGCCAGCAGCCAAGAGAGACAGGGTGCCTATGGCTACACCTTC; V: TRBV4-3; D: TRBD1; J: TRBJ1-2; size: .
CDR3: CASSASGTSVTEQFF; DNA: TGTGCCAGCAGTGCCTCCGGGACTAGCGTTACTGAGCAGTTCTTC; V: TRBV2; D: TRBD2; J: TRBJ2-1; size: .
CDR3: CASSYGRQGENYGYTF; DNA: TGTGCCAGCAGTTACGGGAGACAGGGAGAAAACTATGGCTACACCTTC; V: TRBV6-6; D: TRBD1; J: TRBJ1-2; size: few
CDR3: CASSFYRGSYEQYF; DNA: TGTGCCAGCAGCTTTTACAGGGGATCCTACGAGCAGTACTTC; V: TRBV5-5; D: TRBD1; J: TRBJ2-7; size: few
CDR3: CASISDPSGDKETQYF; DNA: TGTGCCAGCATCTCAGATCCATCAGGGGACAAAGAGACCCAGTACTTC; V: TRBV5-4; D: .; J: TRBJ2-5; size: .
CDR3: CASSLARDTDTQYF; DNA: TGTGCCAGCAGCTTAGCGCGGGACACAGATACGCAGTATTTT; V: TRBV7-2; D: .; J: TRBJ2-3; size: .
CDR3: CASSKTGMATEAFF; DNA: TGTGCCAGCTCAAAGACAGGGATGGCCACTGAAGCTTTCTTT; V: TRBV18; D: TRBD1; J: TRBJ1-1; size: .
CDR3: CATSDERWTGAPGELFF; DNA: TGTGCCACCAGTGATGAACGATGGACAGGGGCCCCCGGGGAGCTGTTTTTT; V: TRBV24-1; D: TRBD1; J: TRBJ2-2; size: .
CDR3: CASSLIQGGLSEAFF; DNA: TGTGCCAGCAGCTTAATCCAGGGGGGATTGTCTGAAGCTTTCTTT; V: TRBV7-3; D: TRBD1; J: TRBJ1-1; size: .
CDR3: CASSYLGGGHNEQFF; DNA: TGTGCCAGCAGTTACCTAGGTGGAGGTCACAATGAGCAGTTCTTC; V: TRBV27; D: .; J: TRBJ2-1; size: .
CDR3: CASSLIQGADTQYF; DNA: TGTGCCAGCAGTCTTATCCAGGGGGCAGATACGCAGTATTTT; V: TRBV27; D: TRBD1; J: TRBJ2-3; size: .
CDR3: CAISEGQGAQEQYF; DNA: TGTGCCATCAGTGAGGGACAGGGGGCGCAGGAGCAGTACTTC; V: TRBV10-3; D: TRBD1; J: TRBJ2-7; size: .
CDR3: CASSQGSVRGRQPQHF; DNA: TGCGCCAGCAGCCAAGGGAGCGTCAGGGGCAGGCAGCCCCAGCATTTT; V: TRBV4-1; D: .; J: TRBJ1-5; size: .
CDR3: CASSPGTGTEAFF; DNA: TGTGCCAGCTCGCCAGGTACGGGCACTGAAGCTTTCTTT; V: TRBV18; D: .; J: TRBJ1-1; size: .
CDR3: CATGNRANTEAFF; DNA: TGCGCCACCGGGAACAGGGCGAACACTGAAGCTTTCTTT; V: TRBV10-2; D: .; J: TRBJ1-1; size: .
CDR3: CASSPKDSGGGDTQYF; DNA: TGTGCCAGCAGCCCTAAAGATAGCGGGGGCGGAGATACGCAGTATTTT; V: TRBV6-4; D: TRBD2; J: TRBJ2-3; size: .
CDR3: CATTGGRSGNTIYF; DNA: TGTGCCACCACTGGGGGCCGCTCTGGAAACACCATATATTTT; V: TRBV24-1; D: .; J: TRBJ1-3; size: .
CDR3: CASSDSTGDGYTF; DNA: TGTGCCAGCAGTGACTCGACAGGGGATGGCTACACCTTC; V: TRBV6-4; D: TRBD1; J: TRBJ1-2; size: .
CDR3: CASSLASGGAWELFF; DNA: TGCGCCAGCAGCCTAGCTAGCGGGGGGGCCTGGGAGCTGTTTTTT; V: TRBV5-1; D: TRBD2; J: TRBJ2-2; size: once
CDR3: CASSLFHPGQGVPEAFF; DNA: TGTGCCAGCAGTCTTTTTCACCCCGGACAGGGGGTACCTGAAGCTTTCTTT; V: TRBV6-6; D: TRBD1; J: TRBJ1-1; size: .
CDR3: CASSLEGGNSPLHF; DNA: TGCGCCAGCAGCTTGGAGGGCGGGAATTCACCCCTCCACTTT; V: TRBV5-1; D: .; J: TRBJ1-6; size: .
CDR3: CASSLDPGQGAHYGYTF; DNA: TGTGCCAGCAGCTTAGATCCGGGACAGGGGGCTCACTATGGCTACACCTTC; V: TRBV7-9; D: TRBD1; J: TRBJ1-2; size: .